A selection of T cell receptor beta chains follows, all from one sample in a study of blood T cell repertoires in COVID-19. Clones were read by immunoSEQ multiplex PCR, and TCRdb kept only the in-frame ones, dropping some. Of 200,000 to 250,000 clones in the sample, under 90% were seen once. The sequenced material came from PBMCs or T cells enriched from blood (not recorded which). These receptors all stem from a man aged 60-69 years who had recovered from COVID-19. The CDR3 runs from the conserved cysteine through the conserved F or W. The order of the fields is V gene, clone size, J gene, D gene, CDR3 DNA, CDR3 protein. The D gene is left open where the match is weak. Only part of the rows carry a size: once, few, many, or a class if the clone is expanded.

v_call: TRBV9
clone_size: .
j_call: TRBJ2-3
d_call: .
cdr3_nt: TGTGCCAGCAGTCGCCTAGTGACAGATACGCAGTATTTT
cdr3_aa: CASSRLVTDTQYF

v_call: TRBV10-2
clone_size: .
j_call: TRBJ2-2
d_call: .
cdr3_nt: TGCGCCAGCAGCTCCACAGGGCGGTCCGGGGAGCTGTTTTTT
cdr3_aa: CASSSTGRSGELFF

v_call: TRBV18
clone_size: .
j_call: TRBJ1-3
d_call: .
cdr3_nt: TGTGCCAGCTCACCCGGACATGTCCTCTCTGGAAACACCATATATTTT
cdr3_aa: CASSPGHVLSGNTIYF

v_call: TRBV19
clone_size: .
j_call: TRBJ1-2
d_call: TRBD1
cdr3_nt: TGTGCCAGCAGCCGGGACAGGGACATCTATGGCTACACCTTC
cdr3_aa: CASSRDRDIYGYTF

v_call: TRBV6-2/TRBV6-3
clone_size: .
j_call: TRBJ1-1
d_call: TRBD1
cdr3_nt: TGTGCCAGCAGTACCGACAGGGTAAACACTGAAGCTTTCTTT
cdr3_aa: CASSTDRVNTEAFF

v_call: TRBV12-5
clone_size: .
j_call: TRBJ2-7
d_call: TRBD2
cdr3_nt: TGTGCTAGTGGGGACCTCCCCCGCGGGGGGGCATACGAGCAGTACTTC
cdr3_aa: CASGDLPRGGAYEQYF

v_call: TRBV5-1
clone_size: .
j_call: TRBJ2-7
d_call: .
cdr3_nt: TGCGCCAGCAGATCTCAACAGGGTTCTTACGAGCAGTACTTC
cdr3_aa: CASRSQQGSYEQYF

v_call: TRBV5-6
clone_size: .
j_call: TRBJ1-1
d_call: TRBD1
cdr3_nt: TGTGCCAGCAGCAAAGGACAGGGGAACTTGAACACTGAAGCTTTCTTT
cdr3_aa: CASSKGQGNLNTEAFF

v_call: TRBV12-3/TRBV12-4
clone_size: once
j_call: TRBJ2-3
d_call: .
cdr3_nt: TGTGCCAGTCGACTAGACACAGATACGCAGTATTTT
cdr3_aa: CASRLDTDTQYF

v_call: TRBV6-5
clone_size: .
j_call: TRBJ2-3
d_call: .
cdr3_nt: TGTGCCAGCAGATATTTGGATACGCAGTATTTT
cdr3_aa: CASRYLDTQYF

v_call: TRBV29-1
clone_size: .
j_call: TRBJ1-1
d_call: .
cdr3_nt: TGCAGCGTTGCTCGAGGAAACACTGAAGCTTTCTTT
cdr3_aa: CSVARGNTEAFF

v_call: TRBV6-5
clone_size: .
j_call: TRBJ2-3
d_call: .
cdr3_nt: TGTGCCAGCATGCCCGCCGGGTTCACAGATACGCAGTATTTT
cdr3_aa: CASMPAGFTDTQYF

v_call: TRBV2
clone_size: few
j_call: TRBJ1-6
d_call: .
cdr3_nt: TGTGCCAGCACTCTAGGGGTTTCACCCCTCCACTTT
cdr3_aa: CASTLGVSPLHF

v_call: TRBV27
clone_size: once
j_call: TRBJ1-1
d_call: .
cdr3_nt: TGTGCCAGCAGTTCAGGGGTCCCGAACACTGAAGCTTTCTTT
cdr3_aa: CASSSGVPNTEAFF

v_call: TRBV7-2
clone_size: .
j_call: TRBJ1-1
d_call: TRBD1
cdr3_nt: TGTGCCAGCAGCCTGACAGGGGAGACTGAAGCTTTCTTT
cdr3_aa: CASSLTGETEAFF

v_call: TRBV30
clone_size: .
j_call: TRBJ2-7
d_call: .
cdr3_nt: TGTGCCTGGAGAGATCCCGGGTCTTCCTACGAGCAGTACTTC
cdr3_aa: CAWRDPGSSYEQYF

v_call: TRBV7-2
clone_size: .
j_call: TRBJ2-7
d_call: TRBD1
cdr3_nt: TGTGCCAGCAGCTTCGGGACAGGGGCAGCCTACGAGCAGTACTTC
cdr3_aa: CASSFGTGAAYEQYF

v_call: TRBV30
clone_size: .
j_call: TRBJ1-2
d_call: TRBD1
cdr3_nt: TGTGCCTGGAACCTACAGGGGCTCCTATATGGCTACACCTTC
cdr3_aa: CAWNLQGLLYGYTF

v_call: TRBV4-3
clone_size: .
j_call: TRBJ1-2
d_call: TRBD1
cdr3_nt: TGCGCCAGCAGCCATGGGACAGCGGAGGGCTACACCTTC
cdr3_aa: CASSHGTAEGYTF

v_call: TRBV18
clone_size: once
j_call: TRBJ1-5
d_call: .
cdr3_nt: TGTGCCAGCTCACCAATGTCAGGGCGTACGCGCAATCAGCCCCAGCATTTT
cdr3_aa: CASSPMSGRTRNQPQHF

v_call: TRBV5-1
clone_size: .
j_call: TRBJ1-1
d_call: .
cdr3_nt: TGCGCCAGCAGCTTGGTCCAGGGAGGGGACACTGAAGCTTTCTTT
cdr3_aa: CASSLVQGGDTEAFF

v_call: TRBV3-1/TRBV3-2
clone_size: .
j_call: TRBJ2-1
d_call: TRBD2
cdr3_nt: TGTGCCAGCAGCCAAGGCAGGACTAGCGGGAAAGGAGAGCAGTTCTTC
cdr3_aa: CASSQGRTSGKGEQFF

v_call: TRBV5-1
clone_size: .
j_call: TRBJ2-2
d_call: .
cdr3_nt: TGCGCCAGCAGAGCCCCCGGGGAAACGAACACCGGGGAGCTGTTTTTT
cdr3_aa: CASRAPGETNTGELFF

v_call: TRBV11-3
clone_size: .
j_call: TRBJ1-1
d_call: .
cdr3_nt: TGTGCCAGCAGCCCGGGTGGTACTGAAGCTTTCTTT
cdr3_aa: CASSPGGTEAFF

v_call: TRBV6-1
clone_size: .
j_call: TRBJ2-2
d_call: TRBD1
cdr3_nt: TGTGCCAGCAGTGGAGGGACAGGGGTAGGCACCGGGGAGCTGTTTTTT
cdr3_aa: CASSGGTGVGTGELFF

v_call: TRBV25-1
clone_size: .
j_call: TRBJ2-6
d_call: .
cdr3_nt: TGTGCCAGCAGTGAAGGACTGACCTCTGGGGCCAACGTCCTGACTTTC
cdr3_aa: CASSEGLTSGANVLTF

v_call: TRBV19
clone_size: .
j_call: TRBJ2-4
d_call: TRBD2
cdr3_nt: TGTGCCAGTAGTATAGCGGGAGGGGCTGCCAAAAACATTCAGTACTTC
cdr3_aa: CASSIAGGAAKNIQYF

v_call: TRBV5-1
clone_size: .
j_call: TRBJ2-1
d_call: .
cdr3_nt: TGCGCCAGCAGCAACGACCCTTCGGGGAGCTCCTACAATGAGCAGTTCTTC
cdr3_aa: CASSNDPSGSSYNEQFF

v_call: TRBV18
clone_size: .
j_call: TRBJ2-1
d_call: .
cdr3_nt: TGTGCCAGCTCACCACCGGGGGGCTCCTACAATGAGCAGTTCTTC
cdr3_aa: CASSPPGGSYNEQFF

v_call: TRBV19
clone_size: .
j_call: TRBJ2-5
d_call: .
cdr3_nt: TGTGCCGTGGGGGGCGGGGGCCGGGAGACCCAGTACTTC
cdr3_aa: CAVGGGGRETQYF

v_call: TRBV4-2
clone_size: .
j_call: TRBJ1-2
d_call: .
cdr3_nt: TGTGCCAGCAGCCAAGAGGGGGCTAAGGGCTACACCTTC
cdr3_aa: CASSQEGAKGYTF

v_call: TRBV19
clone_size: .
j_call: TRBJ1-6
d_call: TRBD1
cdr3_nt: TGTGCCAGTAGTCGAGACAGGGGAAACTCACCCCTCCACTTT
cdr3_aa: CASSRDRGNSPLHF

v_call: TRBV12-3/TRBV12-4
clone_size: .
j_call: TRBJ1-2
d_call: .
cdr3_nt: TGTGCCATTTCCAGGGTGGTTGGCTACACCTTC
cdr3_aa: CAISRVVGYTF

v_call: TRBV5-6
clone_size: .
j_call: TRBJ1-5
d_call: .
cdr3_nt: TGTGCCAGCAGCTTGTTTGCAACAGGGTTTGGTCAGCCCCAGCATTTT
cdr3_aa: CASSLFATGFGQPQHF

v_call: TRBV11-2
clone_size: .
j_call: TRBJ1-3
d_call: .
cdr3_nt: TGTGCCAGCAGCCAAGCCAGGGGTAACACCATATATTTT
cdr3_aa: CASSQARGNTIYF

v_call: TRBV2
clone_size: .
j_call: TRBJ2-7
d_call: TRBD1
cdr3_nt: TGTGCCAGCAGTCGGGGCGCACAGGGGGGCGCCTACGAGCAGTACTTC
cdr3_aa: CASSRGAQGGAYEQYF

v_call: TRBV19
clone_size: .
j_call: TRBJ1-5
d_call: TRBD1
cdr3_nt: TGTGCCAGTAGTAGGGACAGGGGGCCGCATCAGCCCCAGCATTTT
cdr3_aa: CASSRDRGPHQPQHF

v_call: TRBV30
clone_size: .
j_call: TRBJ2-5
d_call: .
cdr3_nt: TGTGCCTGGAGTGTAAGGGGTGCAGAGACCCAGTACTTC
cdr3_aa: CAWSVRGAETQYF

v_call: TRBV18
clone_size: .
j_call: TRBJ1-4
d_call: TRBD1
cdr3_nt: TGTGCCAGCTCACCACAACGACAGGGCGGCGATGAAAAACTGTTTTTT
cdr3_aa: CASSPQRQGGDEKLFF

v_call: TRBV4-2
clone_size: .
j_call: TRBJ2-5
d_call: TRBD1
cdr3_nt: TGTGCCAGCAGCCAAGGTTCGACAGGGCCAGAAGAGACCCAGTACTTC
cdr3_aa: CASSQGSTGPEETQYF

v_call: TRBV7-8
clone_size: .
j_call: TRBJ1-2
d_call: .
cdr3_nt: TGTGCCAGCAGCTTAGTGGCGGGTAACTATGGCTACACCTTC
cdr3_aa: CASSLVAGNYGYTF

v_call: TRBV7-9
clone_size: .
j_call: TRBJ2-5
d_call: TRBD1
cdr3_nt: TGTGCCAGCAGCTTAAGTCGGAGGACAGGCCGTCAAGAGACCCAGTACTTC
cdr3_aa: CASSLSRRTGRQETQYF

v_call: TRBV27
clone_size: .
j_call: TRBJ1-6
d_call: .
cdr3_nt: TGTGCCAGCAGTTTATCGGGAGGGTTAAATTCACCCCTCCACTTT
cdr3_aa: CASSLSGGLNSPLHF

v_call: TRBV9
clone_size: .
j_call: TRBJ1-2
d_call: TRBD1
cdr3_nt: TGTGCCAGCAGCGTAGCTACGGGACCCTTCAGGGGGTATGGCTACACCTTC
cdr3_aa: CASSVATGPFRGYGYTF

v_call: TRBV5-6
clone_size: .
j_call: TRBJ1-5
d_call: TRBD1
cdr3_nt: TGTGCCAGCAGCATGACAGGGGTCAATCAGCCCCAGCATTTT
cdr3_aa: CASSMTGVNQPQHF

v_call: TRBV27
clone_size: .
j_call: TRBJ2-1
d_call: .
cdr3_nt: TGTGCCAGCATCTCGCGGGTCAGGAATGAGCAGTTCTTC
cdr3_aa: CASISRVRNEQFF

v_call: TRBV5-6
clone_size: .
j_call: TRBJ2-2
d_call: .
cdr3_nt: TGTGCCAGCAGCTTCAGGTCCCGGGAGCTGTTTTTT
cdr3_aa: CASSFRSRELFF

v_call: TRBV11-3
clone_size: .
j_call: TRBJ1-3
d_call: .
cdr3_nt: TGTGCCAGCAGCGCGGGGGTTTCTGGAAACACCATATATTTT
cdr3_aa: CASSAGVSGNTIYF

v_call: TRBV3-1/TRBV3-2
clone_size: .
j_call: TRBJ1-2
d_call: .
cdr3_nt: TGTGCCAGCAGCCAAGGAAGTGTTACAGGACGAGGAGGCTACACCTTC
cdr3_aa: CASSQGSVTGRGGYTF

v_call: TRBV2
clone_size: .
j_call: TRBJ2-6
d_call: TRBD1
cdr3_nt: TGTGCCAGCAGTGCGCTTCGACAGGGGGCGTCCGGGGCCAACGTCCTGACTTTC
cdr3_aa: CASSALRQGASGANVLTF

v_call: TRBV29-1
clone_size: .
j_call: TRBJ1-5
d_call: TRBD1
cdr3_nt: TGCAGCGTTATACAGGGGTCCCCTCAGCCCCAGCATTTT
cdr3_aa: CSVIQGSPQPQHF

v_call: TRBV5-3
clone_size: few
j_call: TRBJ2-7
d_call: TRBD1
cdr3_nt: TGTGCCAGAAGCTTGCCCCCCGGACAGGCCTCCTACGAGCAGTACTTC
cdr3_aa: CARSLPPGQASYEQYF

v_call: TRBV4-3
clone_size: .
j_call: TRBJ2-5
d_call: .
cdr3_nt: TGCGCCAGCAGCCAAGAACTTGGGGGGAGCCAAGAGACCCAGTACTTC
cdr3_aa: CASSQELGGSQETQYF

v_call: TRBV3-1/TRBV3-2
clone_size: .
j_call: TRBJ2-5
d_call: .
cdr3_nt: TGTGCCAGCAGACGTTATACAGCAGAGACCCAGTACTTC
cdr3_aa: CASRRYTAETQYF

v_call: TRBV6-2/TRBV6-3
clone_size: .
j_call: TRBJ1-5
d_call: TRBD1
cdr3_nt: TGTGCCAGCAGTCGGACAGGGTCCTTATGGCCCCAGCATTTT
cdr3_aa: CASSRTGSLWPQHF

v_call: TRBV2
clone_size: .
j_call: TRBJ2-2
d_call: TRBD1
cdr3_nt: TGTGCCAGCAGTGAGGGACAGGGCATCACCGGGGAGCTGTTTTTT
cdr3_aa: CASSEGQGITGELFF

v_call: TRBV24-1
clone_size: .
j_call: TRBJ1-2
d_call: .
cdr3_nt: TGTGCCACCAGTGACGGGACGGAGGGCTATGGCTACACCTTC
cdr3_aa: CATSDGTEGYGYTF

v_call: TRBV19
clone_size: .
j_call: TRBJ1-1
d_call: TRBD1
cdr3_nt: TGTGCCAGTAGTAGGGACAGGGGGCCCGGAACTGAAGCTTTCTTT
cdr3_aa: CASSRDRGPGTEAFF